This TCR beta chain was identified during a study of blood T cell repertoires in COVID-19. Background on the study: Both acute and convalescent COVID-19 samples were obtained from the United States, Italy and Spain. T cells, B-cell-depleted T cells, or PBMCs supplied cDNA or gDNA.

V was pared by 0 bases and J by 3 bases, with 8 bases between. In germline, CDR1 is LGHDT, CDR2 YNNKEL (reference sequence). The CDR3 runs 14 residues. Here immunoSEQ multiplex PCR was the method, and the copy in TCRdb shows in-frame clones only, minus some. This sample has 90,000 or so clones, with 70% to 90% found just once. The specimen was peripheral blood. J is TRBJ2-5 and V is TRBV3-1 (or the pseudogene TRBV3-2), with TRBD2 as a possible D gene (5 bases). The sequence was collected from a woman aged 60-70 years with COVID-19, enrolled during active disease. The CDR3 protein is CASSQEAREETQYF. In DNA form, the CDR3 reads TGTGCCAGCAGCCAAGAAGCGAGGGAAGAGACCCAGTACTTC.